The rows below give T cell receptor beta chains drawn from one sample of a study of control samples from healthy donors and cancer patients. Sequenced by immunoSEQ multiplex PCR; TCRdb stores in-frame clones only, minus some. This sample has about 110,000 clones; roughly four fifths occur once, and the top ten carry roughly 6.5%. Sequenced input: blood. Receptor source: a man aged 18 to 30 in good health. Each CDR3 is given with its conserved first and last residue. D genes are given only for firm matches. A row's size may be missing; if present it is once, few, many or a size class.

>TRBV7-2|16|.|TRBJ2-5|.
CASRRPRTGEEETQYF
TGTGCCAGCAGACGACCTCGGACGGGGGAGGAAGAGACCCAGTACTTC
>TRBV7-2|13|.|TRBJ2-7|.
CASSFLPTYEQYF
TGTGCCAGCAGCTTTCTCCCGACTTACGAGCAGTACTTC
>TRBV24-1|16|TRBD2|TRBJ2-5|.
CATSDSGRTRGETQYF
TGTGCCACCAGTGATTCCGGGAGGACGAGGGGTGAGACCCAGTACTTC
>TRBV7-2|15|.|TRBJ1-3|once
CASSGQRGSWDTIYF
TGTGCCAGCAGCGGACAGAGGGGTTCCTGGGACACCATATATTTT
>TRBV3-1/TRBV3-2|13|.|TRBJ1-3|.
CASKGQSGNTIYF
TGTGCCAGCAAAGGACAGTCTGGAAACACCATATATTTT
>TRBV2|10|.|TRBJ2-1|.
CASSEDKQFF
TGTGCCAGCAGTGAGGATAAACAGTTCTTC
>TRBV7-9|15|TRBD2|TRBJ2-3|few
CASSLTSGGADTQYF
TGTGCCAGCAGCCTGACTAGCGGGGGGGCGGATACGCAGTATTTT
>TRBV7-8|13|TRBD1|TRBJ1-2|.
CASSPRDRAGYTF
TGTGCCAGCAGCCCGAGGGACAGGGCGGGCTACACCTTC
>TRBV6-2/TRBV6-3|15|.|TRBJ2-5|.
CASSLNTRGSETQYF
TGTGCCAGCAGTCTTAACACAAGGGGATCGGAGACCCAGTACTTC
>TRBV27|18|.|TRBJ1-2|.
CASSLSGAPGVFIYGYTF
TGTGCCAGCAGTTTATCGGGAGCCCCAGGGGTCTTTATCTATGGCTACACCTTC
>TRBV6-5|13|.|TRBJ2-3|.
CASSSKGRDTQYF
TGTGCCAGCAGTTCTAAAGGAAGGGATACGCAGTATTTT
>TRBV11-2|15|.|TRBJ1-5|.
CASSSSQEVNQPQHF
TGTGCCAGCAGCTCTTCCCAGGAGGTCAATCAGCCCCAGCATTTT
>TRBV13|15|.|TRBJ2-6|.
CASSRRESGANVLTF
TGTGCCAGCAGCCGCAGGGAGAGTGGGGCCAACGTCCTGACTTTC
>TRBV15|17|TRBD1|TRBJ1-2|.
CATSRDITGQGAHGYTF
TGTGCCACCAGCAGAGATATTACAGGACAGGGGGCCCATGGCTACACCTTC
>TRBV10-2|11|.|TRBJ2-5|.
CAISGGGAQYF
TGCGCCATTTCGGGGGGCGGAGCCCAGTACTTC
>TRBV6-2/TRBV6-3|16|.|TRBJ2-3|.
CASSYSMGPTTDTQYF
TGTGCCAGCAGTTACTCGATGGGCCCGACCACAGATACGCAGTATTTT
>TRBV19|15|.|TRBJ1-1|few
CASSMAGASNTEAFF
TGTGCCAGTAGTATGGCGGGGGCGAGCAACACTGAAGCTTTCTTT
>TRBV9|15|.|TRBJ2-1|.
CASSVGTLQYNEQFF
TGTGCCAGCAGCGTAGGCACACTTCAATACAATGAGCAGTTCTTC
>TRBV7-8|14|TRBD1|TRBJ1-1|.
CASSLGRGGTEAFF
TGTGCCAGCAGCTTAGGCAGGGGGGGCACTGAAGCTTTCTTT
>TRBV5-1|13|.|TRBJ1-3|.
CASTSGHGNTIYF
TGCGCCAGCACCTCAGGGCACGGAAACACCATATATTTT
>TRBV9|14|.|TRBJ1-2|.
CASSHRVEGYGYTF
TGTGCCAGCAGCCACAGGGTTGAGGGCTATGGCTACACCTTC
>TRBV15|14|.|TRBJ2-5|.
CATRGMGTQETQYF
TGTGCCACCAGAGGGATGGGGACCCAAGAGACCCAGTACTTC
>TRBV7-6|16|.|TRBJ1-4|.
CASSPQIGRSNEKLFF
TGTGCCAGCAGCCCGCAAATCGGGCGGTCTAATGAAAAACTGTTTTTT
>TRBV18|15|TRBD1|TRBJ1-1|.
CASSVMDRTHTEAFF
TGTGCCAGCTCCGTGATGGACAGGACCCACACTGAAGCTTTCTTT
>TRBV7-2|14|.|TRBJ1-3|.
CASSLSYGGNTIYF
TGTGCCAGCAGCTTATCTTACGGGGGAAACACCATATATTTT
>TRBV15|17|.|TRBJ1-2|.
CATSRDPVTVRIYGYTF
TGTGCCACCAGCAGAGATCCGGTGACAGTCCGGATCTATGGCTACACCTTC
>TRBV5-4|14|.|TRBJ1-1|.
CASSPRGVGTEAFF
TGTGCCAGCAGCCCCCGGGGGGTGGGCACTGAAGCTTTCTTT
>TRBV5-1|16|.|TRBJ2-1|.
CASSTLLVGGPGEQFF
TGCGCCAGCAGCACCCTACTAGTGGGGGGGCCTGGGGAGCAGTTCTTC
>TRBV5-1|15|.|TRBJ2-2|.
CASSSALGVTGELFF
TGCGCCAGCAGCTCCGCCTTGGGGGTTACCGGGGAGCTGTTTTTT
>TRBV5-4|14|.|TRBJ1-6|.
CASSLGGANSPLHF
TGTGCCAGCAGCTTAGGAGGGGCCAATTCACCCCTCCACTTT
>TRBV3-1/TRBV3-2|13|.|TRBJ1-1|once
CASSQWGAEEAFF
TGTGCCAGCAGCCAGTGGGGGGCAGAAGAGGCTTTCTTT
>TRBV18|16|TRBD1|TRBJ2-6|many
CASSRTGGFGANVLTF
TGTGCCAGCTCGCGGACAGGGGGCTTCGGGGCCAACGTCCTGACTTTC